This T cell receptor beta chain was found in a study of blood T cell repertoires in COVID-19. TCRdb's table, derived via immunoSEQ multiplex PCR, lists solely in-frame clones and lacks some. Of roughly 100,000 clones listed, about two thirds are singletons. This clonotype was obtained from a human donor with acute or convalescent COVID-19. The donor label of this sample is uncertain. Sequenced input: peripheral blood.

The CDR3 sequence: CASRGRQGSLYGYTF. CDR3 nucleotide sequence: TGTGCCAGCAGGGGGAGACAGGGGTCTCTGTATGGCTACACCTTC. This chain connects TRBV6-5 to TRBJ1-2, with 8 bases matching TRBD1. The CDR3 is 15 residues long. Germline loops: CDR1 MNHEY, CDR2 SVGAGI. Losses at the gene ends were 6 bases for V and 5 bases for J; bases not matched to a gene: 11.